This T cell receptor (beta chain) was sequenced for a study of T cells expressing NK-cell markers. One entry per CDR3 protein, without DNA, is what TCRdb gives after re-calling the 5' RACE reads. The specimen's table records approximately 22,000 distinct CDR3 sequences. This CDR3 comprises 16 residues. Germline CDR1 is DFQATT and CDR2 is SNEGSKA (reference sequence). This TCR derives from a man aged 18 to 69 in good health. The gene calls are TRBV20-1 and TRBJ2-1; TCRdb picks TRBD2, but there is no DNA to check that call. Specimen: blood T cells: a sorted CD56 or NKG2C T cell subset, CD4+ or CD8+ T cells, or bulk PBMC T cells (not recorded which). CDR3 region: CSARGLAALTYNEQFF.